A selection of T cell receptor beta chains follows, all from one sample in a study of blood T cell repertoires in COVID-19. TCRdb's table, derived via immunoSEQ multiplex PCR, lists solely in-frame clones and lacks some. There are 40,000 to 55,000 clones in the sample; approximately 88% occur only once, and roughly 2.2% lies in the top ten. Sequences were obtained from peripheral blood. Receptor source: a human donor in a cohort sampled during active COVID-19. The CDR3 runs from the conserved cysteine through the conserved F or W. A D gene is named only where the DNA matches it firmly.

j_call: TRBJ1-5; d_call: -; v_call: TRBV4-2; cdr3_aa: CASSQEANQPQHF
j_call: TRBJ2-3; d_call: -; v_call: TRBV6-1; cdr3_aa: CASSDRDIDTQYF
j_call: TRBJ2-1; d_call: TRBD2; v_call: TRBV11-2; cdr3_aa: CASSSSGLAGVRYNEQFF
j_call: TRBJ2-3; d_call: TRBD2; v_call: TRBV5-1; cdr3_aa: CASSFRWRGGTTDTQYF
j_call: TRBJ1-5; d_call: TRBD1; v_call: TRBV6-5; cdr3_aa: CASSRQGDQPQHF
j_call: TRBJ2-1; d_call: TRBD2; v_call: TRBV29-1; cdr3_aa: CSVELRGTGYVGQFF
j_call: TRBJ2-7; d_call: -; v_call: TRBV11-2; cdr3_aa: CASSSASSLEQYF
j_call: TRBJ2-1; d_call: TRBD2; v_call: TRBV11-2; cdr3_aa: CASSSHSGNYNEQFF
j_call: TRBJ1-3; d_call: -; v_call: TRBV30; cdr3_aa: CAWSGGPGNTIYF
j_call: TRBJ2-7; d_call: TRBD1; v_call: TRBV25-1; cdr3_aa: CASRTGQGADEQYF
j_call: TRBJ1-1; d_call: -; v_call: TRBV7-9; cdr3_aa: CASSGTSYTEAFF
j_call: TRBJ1-2; d_call: TRBD1; v_call: TRBV5-1; cdr3_aa: CASSFYLGTANYGYTF
j_call: TRBJ1-2; d_call: -; v_call: TRBV28; cdr3_aa: CASTPRARYGYTF
j_call: TRBJ2-2; d_call: -; v_call: TRBV7-9; cdr3_aa: CASSRTPGDMNTGELFF
j_call: TRBJ1-1; d_call: -; v_call: TRBV15; cdr3_aa: CATSRDQGSNTEAFF
j_call: TRBJ2-3; d_call: TRBD2; v_call: TRBV3-1/TRBV3-2; cdr3_aa: CASSTTSGGTDTQYF
j_call: TRBJ2-2; d_call: -; v_call: TRBV29-1; cdr3_aa: CSVLRGVGTGELFF
j_call: TRBJ1-1; d_call: TRBD1; v_call: TRBV4-1; cdr3_aa: CASSRLPGQGPYEAFF
j_call: TRBJ1-2; d_call: TRBD1; v_call: TRBV3-1/TRBV3-2; cdr3_aa: CASSQGAGGTGGYTF
j_call: TRBJ1-1; d_call: TRBD1; v_call: TRBV10-1; cdr3_aa: CASMGQGNTEAFF